This T cell receptor (beta chain) derives from a study of T cell responses to AZD1222 COVID-19 vaccine (dated by TCRdb to 2020 to 2023). Regarding the research as a whole: TCR sequencing was performed for fewer than 250 trial participants, of whom approximately 200 were given two doses of AZD1222 and some 26 were given two doses of MenACWY control vaccine. Trial participants were enrolled by age into subgroups of 18-55, 56-69 and 70-plus years, and approximately 150, 30 and 60 TCR-sequenced participants, respectively, were included in these subgroups. What the study reported, not specific to this receptor: No day 14 peak-response samples were available, so repertoires were characterized only after the peak T cell response. Vaccine-associated CD4 TCRs spanned the whole spike protein, with dominant responses in regions 160-218 and 743-854. Reportedly, almost half of the unique spike-specific TCRs recognized epitopes lying outside the regions that are mutated in the B.1.351 and B.1.1.7 variants. After two AZD1222 doses, spike-specific TCR breadth and depth were significantly higher than at day 0 and than in MenACWY recipients. Only a handful of AZD1222 recipients were SARS-CoV-2 seropositive at baseline, limiting conclusions about previously exposed vaccinees. Participants were mostly white British, with more females than males. The authors suggested clonal diversity may have been underestimated. In the small 56-69-year group, the increase in depth fell short of significance, most likely because of low power.

The CDR3 regions of human TCRbeta chains were analyzed by immunosequencing. Per the authors' processing: TCRs in the repertoires were matched against a reference library of SARS-CoV-2-specific TCRs that had been generated with the MIRA antigen-specificity platform. Breadth was defined as the fraction of unique TCRs that were SARS-CoV-2-associated. Depth was defined as the fraction of total T cells that were SARS-CoV-2-associated. Using the MIRA data, each spike-specific TCR was assigned both to the spike region to which the TCR was reactive and to a CD4 or CD8 class. Log10-transformed breadth and depth values were compared by one-way ANOVA with Sidak's multiple comparisons tests. TCRdb provides this immuneACCESS table in a form limited to in-frame rearrangements. Some clones are lacking; in checked studies, under half of them reflect an unresolved V gene, and why the rest are absent is not known. The V and J calls and the clone size are those of that table, but D and trimming were determined from the DNA. The sample table holds around 60,000 clones, of which over 80% were seen once. The top ten constitute roughly 6.7% of the sample.

This clone has only one observation. This clone's antigen is unknown. Base qualities are not at hand, and no much larger clone is one base apart. As encoded in the germline V gene (reference sequence), CDR1 is SEHNR while CDR2 is FQNEAQ. V is reduced by 5 bases and J by 2 bases, leaving a spacing of 16 bases between them. There are 17 amino acids in the CDR3, from cysteine to phenylalanine inclusive. Left in the record is the CDR3 DNA by itself, 51 bases read in frame from the first base. Read against the paper, the sample's time point label means: about 28 days (+/-7) after the second vaccine dose. What the treatment or condition label conveys for this sample: meningococcal conjugate vaccine given as trial control. Vaccinee samples came from UK trials COV001 and COV002, including a single-blind randomized controlled phase 2/3 trial of AZD1222 (ChAdOx1 nCoV-19) in healthy adults. For TCRbeta chain sequencing, PBMC samples were collected from trial participants at day 0 and at day 28 after the second dose.

This clonotype was sampled from an adult who received the MenACWY meningococcal vaccine as a control. The chain joins TRBV7-9 to TRBJ2-6, and perhaps TRBD2 as D gene, on 5 matching bases. This material consisted of peripheral blood, taken 28 days after the second dose of the MenACWY control vaccine. The nucleotide sequence reads TGTGCCAGCAGCGAGGTAGCGATCGTGGCTGGGGCCAACGTCCTGACTTTC. This encodes CASSEVAIVAGANVLTF.